The 16 T cell receptor beta chains reported below all come from one sample, sequenced in a study of beta chain features in type 1 diabetes. The authors reverse transcribed all of the isolated RNA, so sequencing captured expressed TCRB transcripts. Here immunoSEQ multiplex PCR was the method, and the copy in TCRdb shows in-frame clones only, minus some. Of around 44,000 clones in the sample, 50% were seen once. Sequencing was carried out using stem cell memory CD4+ T cells from blood. The receptors derive from a woman aged 25 to 39 in good health.

The chain recombines TRBV19 with TRBJ2-1; TRBD2 matches 8 bases. There are 15 residues in the CDR3. The junction had 4 bases not matched to a gene; V was cut back by 5 bases and J by 1 base. Germline V gives CDR1 LNHDA, CDR2 SQIVND (reference sequence). In DNA form, the CDR3 reads TGTGCCAGTAGTGTGTCTAGCGGGTCCTACAATGAGCAGTTCTTC. This translates into CASSVSSGSYNEQFF. Complete variable domain (other parts from reference TRBV19 and TRBJ2-1): DGGITQSPKYLFRKEGQNVTLSCEQNLNHDAMYWYRQDPGQGLRLIYYSQIVNDFQKGDIAEGYSVSREKKESFPLTVTSAQKNPTAFYLCASSVSSGSYNEQFFGPGTRLTVL.

This clone appeared once. V is TRBV30 and J is TRBJ2-1; D unresolved. The length of the CDR3 is 12 residues. V shed 3 bases and J shed 6 bases, with 9 bases lying between them. The germline gives CDR1 GTSNPN, CDR2 SVGIG (reference sequence). The CDR3: CAWRAWANEQFF. In DNA form, the CDR3 reads TGTGCCTGGAGGGCTTGGGCCAATGAGCAGTTCTTC.

This clone was seen a single time. The chain's CDR3 is CASSEKVRGTDTGELFF. Written as DNA, the CDR3 is TGTGCCAGCAGTGAAAAGGTTAGGGGGACGGACACCGGGGAGCTGTTTTTT. This chain links TRBV25-1 with TRBJ2-2, with D possibly being TRBD1 (6 bases). V was pared by 2 bases and J by 3 bases, with 16 bases between. CDR3 length: 17 residues. Germline V CDR1 and CDR2: MGHDK, SYGVNS.

The genes are TRBV18 and TRBJ2-5; 7 bases map to TRBD1. The better agreement between TRBJ2-7 and the DNA end casts doubt on the J call. Germline assignment: CDR1 KGHSH and CDR2 LQKENI. The CDR3 length is 13 residues. CDR3 nucleotides: TGTGCCAGCTCAAAGGGACAGACCTACGAGCAGTACTTC. Its protein is CASSKGQTYEQYF.

The CDR3 DNA reads TGTGCCAGTAGCAGGACTTTAGGGAGTGAGCAGTTCTTC. Its protein product is CASSRTLGSEQFF. This chain links TRBV19 with TRBJ2-1; D is perhaps TRBD2 (5 bases). CDR1 is LNHDA and CDR2 is SQIVND in the germline V gene (reference sequence). Trimming took 6 bases from V and 9 from J, leaving 15 bases between them. The CDR3 runs 13 residues.

The chain combines TRBV11-2 with TRBJ2-7, with TRBD2 identical over 9 bases. The germline CDR1 and CDR2 sequences are SGHAT and FQNNGV. V gave up 4 bases and J gave up 2 bases; unmatched junction bases: 12. The length of the CDR3 is 17 residues. CDR3 loop: CASSSKPSGMGAYEQYF. The CDR3 DNA follows: TGTGCCAGCAGCTCCAAACCTAGCGGGATGGGGGCCTACGAGCAGTACTTC. The variable domain in full, with the rest retrieved from reference TRBV11-2 and TRBJ2-7, is EAGVAQSPRYKIIEKRQSVAFWCNPISGHATLYWYQQILGQGPKLLIQFQNNGVVDDSQLPKDRFSAERLKGVDSTLKIQPAKLEDSAVYLCASSSKPSGMGAYEQYFGPGTRLTVT.

V gene TRBV7-2 combines with J gene TRBJ1-2; D might be TRBD1 (6 bases). This CDR3 spans 18 amino acids. The germline V and J ends were trimmed by 2 bases and 4 bases, with 23 bases remaining between them. Germline-derived CDR1 and CDR2 are SGHTA and FQGNSA. The CDR3 nucleotides are TGTGCCAGCAGCTTAAGGACTCCTGGACAGAGTTCTGTCTATGGCTACACCTTC. Translated, it gives CASSLRTPGQSSVYGYTF. Based on the CDR3 plus reference TRBV7-2 and TRBJ1-2, the full variable domain is GAGVSQSPSNKVTEKGKDVELRCDPISGHTALYWYRQSLGQGLEFLIYFQGNSAPDKSGLPSDRFSAERTGGSVSTLTIQRTQQEDSAVYLCASSLRTPGQSSVYGYTFGSGTRLTVV.

The chain links TRBV18 to TRBJ1-5; 8 bases are a match to TRBD1. Germline CDR1 and CDR2: KGHSH and LQKENI. V was pared by 4 bases and J by 2 bases, with 7 bases of the junction left unmatched. The CDR3 sequence is 16 residues long. CDR3 protein: CASSREQGGGNQPQHF. As DNA, the CDR3 is TGTGCCAGCTCACGTGAACAGGGGGGCGGCAATCAGCCCCAGCATTTT.

This clone appeared a few times. The chain recombines TRBV6-1 with TRBJ1-1; D not certain. Per the germline V gene, CDR1 is MNHNS and CDR2 is SASEGT. This CDR3 is built from 14 residues. Trimming left V 2 bases short and J 2 bases short, with 9 bases between. The CDR3 region has the DNA TGTGCCAGCAGTGAAAGATGGGCTAACACTGAAGCTTTCTTT. It yields the protein CASSERWANTEAFF.

The chain couples TRBV29-1 to TRBJ2-5, with D possibly TRBD2 on 6 matching bases. V lost 7 bases, J lost 5 bases, and 17 bases lay in between. Germline assignment: CDR1 SQVTM and CDR2 ANQGSEA. The CDR3 has 13 residues. The CDR3: CSGWDWRSETQYF. Written as DNA, the CDR3 is TGCAGCGGGTGGGACTGGAGAAGTGAGACCCAGTACTTC.

The sample holds a few counts of this clone. This chain uses TRBV5-1 with TRBJ2-7; the match to TRBD2 covers 13 bases. Germline trimming cut 0 bases from V and 6 bases from J; bases unmatched to any gene: 3. This CDR3 is built from 15 residues. In germline, CDR1 is SGHRS, CDR2 YFSETQ. CDR3 sequence: CASSLAGLAGIEQYF. The CDR3 DNA is TGCGCCAGCAGCTTGGCGGGACTAGCGGGAATCGAGCAGTACTTC. The complete variable domain, with remaining parts taken from reference TRBV5-1 and TRBJ2-7, reads KAGVTQTPRYLIKTRGQQVTLSCSPISGHRSVSWYQQTPGQGLQFLFEYFSETQRNKGNFPGRFSGRQFSNSRSEMNVSTLELGDSALYLCASSLAGLAGIEQYFGPGTRLTVT.

This clone was picked up a small number of times. The chain is built from TRBV10-3 and TRBJ2-7; possibly TRBD1 for D (6 bases). V lost 5 bases, J lost 2 bases, and 7 bases lay in between. Per the germline V gene, CDR1 is ENHRY and CDR2 is SYGVKD. The CDR3 totals 12 residues. CDR3 sequence (DNA): TGTGCCATCAGTAGGGACACCTACGAGCAGTACTTC. Translating gives CAISRDTYEQYF.

This clone was seen a handful of times. The rearrangement links TRBV10-3 to TRBJ2-7; 12 nucleotides line up with TRBD2. V was clipped by 3 bases and J by 2 bases; unmatched bases: 2. This CDR3 is 15 amino acids long. Looked up from germline, CDR1 is ENHRY and CDR2 is SYGVKD. The DNA of the CDR3 is TGTGCCATCAGTGAAGGACTAGCGGGAACCTACGAGCAGTACTTC. This sequence encodes CAISEGLAGTYEQYF.

V is TRBV6-5 and J is TRBJ2-5, with 8 bases aligning to TRBD1. CDR3 length equals 13 residues. Germline CDR1 reads MNHEY; CDR2 reads SVGAGI. Trimming cost V 10 bases and J 5 bases; bases outside gene matches: 9. The CDR3, as DNA: TGTGCCACCAAGGACAGGGCGGTTGAGACCCAGTACTTC. Protein product: CATKDRAVETQYF.

This chain joins TRBV27 and TRBJ1-2; D remains unclear. CDR1 and CDR2 (germline): MNHEY, SMNVEV (reference sequence). The V end was cut by 4 bases, the J end by 3 bases, with 12 bases between. The CDR3 consists of 14 residues. DNA for the CDR3: TGTGCCAGCAGTTCCGGGGTTTCGGACTATGGCTACACCTTC. Encoded protein: CASSSGVSDYGYTF.

The chain links TRBV5-1 to TRBJ2-1; D is uncertain. Trimming left V 3 bases short and J 7 bases short, with 20 bases between. This CDR3 has 16 amino acids. From germline, CDR1 is SGHRS and CDR2 YFSETQ. Written as DNA, the CDR3 is TGCGCCAGCAGCTCCCGCCGAGGAGCCCACGGAAATGAGCAGTTCTTC. Residues: CASSSRRGAHGNEQFF.